These 27 T cell receptor beta chains were sequenced from one sample in a study of CD8 T cells in Susac syndrome (dated by TCRdb to the late 2010s). The library was made by the immunoSEQ multiplex PCR assay. RNA was extracted using the RNeasy kit, and roughly 0.5 to 1 ug of the RNA was reverse transcribed with random hexamers. TCRdb applied fastp at Q25 and MiXCR to the public reads, then kept only in-frame beta chains. When rows share a CDR3 protein, they turn into one entry using the most common DNA and genes. A total of about 430,000 distinct CDR3 sequences appear in this sample, 85% to 90% of them only once. The ten largest account for more than 0.09% of the sample. Sequencing was carried out using CD8+ T cells from PBMCs. These receptors all stem from a human donor with multiple sclerosis.

The chain uses TRBV12-3 or TRBV12-4 and TRBJ1-1; TRBD1 matches at 7 bases. The CDR3 contains 14 residues. V shed 6 bases, J shed 3 bases, and the junction held 7 bases outside the gene matches. CDR3: CASSAAGGDTEAFF. Written as DNA, the CDR3 is TGTGCCAGCAGCGCAGCAGGGGGAGACACTGAAGCTTTCTTT.

The chain has TRBV12-3 or TRBV12-4 and TRBJ1-1, with D possibly matching TRBD1 (5 bases). V shed 2 bases and J shed 4 bases, with 17 bases lying between them. This CDR3 contains 16 residues. CDR3 sequence reads: CASSLRWDPVGTEAFF. CDR3 coding DNA: TGTGCCAGCAGTTTAAGATGGGACCCTGTGGGCACTGAAGCTTTCTTT.

The chain couples TRBV19 to TRBJ1-1, with 9 bases that match TRBD1. V gave up 6 bases and J gave up 7 bases; unmatched junction bases: 12. The CDR3 runs 15 residues. Germline loops: CDR1 LNHDA, CDR2 SQIVND (reference sequence). The CDR3 spells CASRKQGAVSVEAFF. The CDR3 nucleotides read TGTGCCAGTAGAAAACAGGGGGCTGTATCTGTTGAAGCTTTCTTT.

The gene calls are TRBV28 and TRBJ2-7; D is unresolved. CDR3 length: 14 residues. Germline V gene lookup returns CDR1 MDHEN and CDR2 SYDVKM. V was shortened by 3 bases and J by 1 base, with 10 bases between the two germline ends. This CDR3 is CASSFTRRSYEQYF. The CDR3 coding sequence is TGTGCCAGCAGTTTCACGAGGCGGTCCTACGAGCAGTACTTC. Based on the CDR3 plus reference TRBV28 and TRBJ2-7, the full variable domain is DVKVTQSSRYLVKRTGEKVFLECVQDMDHENMFWYRQDPGLGLRLIYFSYDVKMKEKGDIPEGYSVSREKKERFSLILESASTNQTSMYLCASSFTRRSYEQYFGPGTRLTVT.

The chain couples TRBV28 to TRBJ1-3; D might be TRBD1 (6 bases). With 7 bases removed from V and 0 bases from J, the gap between germline ends came to 13 bases. The CDR3 sequence is 15 residues long. Germline lookup yields CDR1 MDHEN and CDR2 SYDVKM. The CDR3 protein is CASTDRKSSGNTIYF. For the CDR3, the DNA is TGTGCCAGCACGGACAGAAAGAGCTCTGGAAACACCATATATTTT.

The chain has TRBV4-1 and TRBJ1-1; D gene unclear. Deletions cut 4 bases from V and 4 bases from J, with 13 bases between. The CDR3 runs to 14 residues. Germline loops: CDR1 MGHRA, CDR2 YSYEKL. CDR3 sequence: CASSLTDGSTEAFF. In DNA form, the CDR3 reads TGCGCCAGCAGCCTCACTGATGGGAGCACTGAAGCTTTCTTT.

The chain employs TRBV15 and TRBJ1-5, with D perhaps TRBD1 (5 bases). Deletions cut 1 base from V and 7 bases from J, with 11 bases between. Germline V CDR1 and CDR2: LNHNV, YYDKDF (reference sequence). CDR3 length equals 14 residues. This CDR3 is CATSRGREGQPQHF. In nucleotides, the CDR3 is TGTGCCACCAGCAGAGGCAGGGAAGGACAGCCCCAGCATTTT.

This CDR3 reads CASSYAESGTGGFKNEQFF. CDR3 nucleotide sequence: TGTGCCAGCAGTTACGCGGAGTCCGGGACAGGGGGTTTTAAGAATGAGCAGTTCTTC. This sequence joins TRBV6-5 and TRBJ2-1, with 11 bases aligning to TRBD1. CDR3 length: 19 residues. Germline CDR1 MNHEY, CDR2 SVGAGI. V lost 2 bases, J lost 7 bases, and 16 bases stayed unmatched.

A single count supports this clonotype. This chain uses TRBV2 with TRBJ1-4; tentatively, D is TRBD1 (6 bases). Germline values: CDR1 SNHLY, CDR2 FYNNEI. This CDR3 comprises 16 residues. V was trimmed by 6 bases and J by 5 bases, leaving 19 bases between them. The CDR3, as DNA: TGTGCCAGCAGAGACCACCAACAGGGCTTCAATGAAAAACTGTTTTTT. This encodes CASRDHQQGFNEKLFF.

The chain links TRBV3-1 to TRBJ2-1, with 8 bases lining up with TRBD2. The CDR3 consists of 17 residues. After removal of 3 bases from V and 2 bases from J, the junction contained 9 bases not matched to a gene. Germline values: CDR1 LGHDT, CDR2 YNNKEL (reference sequence). The CDR3 DNA follows: TGTGCCAGCAGCCAGAACTCACTAGCGGACGCCTACAATGAGCAGTTCTTC. Translated, it gives CASSQNSLADAYNEQFF.

The rearrangement uses TRBV28 and TRBJ2-3, with D hard to call. Per the germline V gene, CDR1 is MDHEN and CDR2 is SYDVKM. Trimming removed 2 bases at V and 1 base at J, with 10 bases between. This CDR3 contains 15 residues. The CDR3 coding sequence is TGTGCCAGCAGTTTACAGGCGTGGGGCACAGATACGCAGTATTTT. Amino acid sequence: CASSLQAWGTDTQYF. Supplemented by reference TRBV28 and TRBJ2-3, the full variable domain reads DVKVTQSSRYLVKRTGEKVFLECVQDMDHENMFWYRQDPGLGLRLIYFSYDVKMKEKGDIPEGYSVSREKKERFSLILESASTNQTSMYLCASSLQAWGTDTQYFGPGTRLTVL.

The rearrangement links TRBV29-1 to TRBJ2-7, with a possible D match to TRBD2 (6 bases). CDR3 length: 13 residues. Germline CDR1 reads SQVTM; CDR2 reads ANQGSEA. V was cut by 4 bases and J by 2 bases, with 12 bases left in between. This chain's CDR3 is CSVVSGGTYEQYF. DNA of the CDR3: TGCAGCGTTGTGTCTGGCGGGACCTACGAGCAGTACTTC.

On this clonotype: Relative to the germline gene, one junction end is altered; a read error may explain this. The chain couples TRBV4-1 to TRBJ2-1; D is possibly TRBD1 (5 bases). From germline, CDR1 is MGHRA and CDR2 YSYEKL. The CDR3 contains 15 residues. The CDR3 nucleotides are TGCGCCAGCAGGCAAGGGGTAAGGTCCTACAATGAGCAGTTCTTC. Protein product: CASRQGVRSYNEQFF.

The V call is TRBV27, the J call TRBJ2-7; D assignment may be TRBD1 or TRBD2 (5 bases each). The germline CDR1 and CDR2 sequences are MNHEY and SMNVEV (reference sequence). This CDR3 has 13 residues. V shed 3 bases and J shed 4 bases, with 10 bases lying between them. CDR3 DNA: TGTGCCAGCAGTTTCGGGGCGAGGTACGAGCAGTACTTC. This translates into CASSFGARYEQYF.

This chain connects TRBV30 to TRBJ1-1; no firm D call. The V gene lost 1 base and the J gene lost 0 bases, with 9 bases spanning the gap. Germline V gene lookup returns CDR1 GTSNPN and CDR2 SVGIG (reference sequence). This CDR3 has 14 residues. CDR3: CAWSAGIMNTEAFF. The CDR3 DNA reads TGTGCCTGGAGTGCGGGGATCATGAACACTGAAGCTTTCTTT.

This chain joins TRBV4-1 and TRBJ2-5, with D possibly called TRBD1 or TRBD2 (6 bases each). CDR3 length: 18 residues. Germline V lookup: CDR1 MGHRA, CDR2 YSYEKL. V was cut by 0 bases and J by 4 bases, with 21 bases left in between. The DNA for the CDR3 is TGCGCCAGCAGCCAAGAGCAAGTCGGAGGGGACATCCTAGAGACCCAGTACTTC. The encoded protein is CASSQEQVGGDILETQYF.

The chain combines TRBV27 with TRBJ1-5; D call uncertain. The CDR3 is 12 residues long. Germline CDR1 reads MNHEY; CDR2 reads SMNVEV (reference sequence). V gave up 5 bases and J gave up 10 bases, with 12 bases separating them. CDR3: CASSGMGHPQHF. The CDR3 DNA reads as TGTGCCAGCAGTGGGATGGGCCATCCCCAGCATTTT.

The V and J genes are TRBV29-1 and TRBJ2-1, with 10 bases that match TRBD1. Losses at the gene ends were 6 bases for V and 3 bases for J; bases not matched to a gene: 8. The V gene's germline CDR1 is SQVTM and CDR2 ANQGSEA. The CDR3 runs to 15 residues. CDR3 sequence reads: CSVPRQGAVYNEQFF. The DNA for the CDR3 is TGCAGCGTCCCGAGACAGGGGGCCGTCTACAATGAGCAGTTCTTC.

This sequence joins TRBV7-9 and TRBJ2-7; D gene ambiguous. Trimming took off 4 bases at V and 4 bases at J, with 8 bases between the two ends. Germline assignment: CDR1 SEHNR and CDR2 FQNEAQ (reference sequence). The CDR3 totals 12 residues. The CDR3 DNA reads TGTGCCAGCAGCTCCCAGAAGTACGAGCAGTACTTC. Protein product: CASSSQKYEQYF.

The rearrangement links TRBV29-1 to TRBJ2-5; D remains unclear. The CDR3 extends over 15 amino acids. CDR1 and CDR2 from the germline V gene are SQVTM and ANQGSEA. V lost 4 bases, J lost 2 bases, and 17 bases lay in between. The CDR3 is CSVVSAQFTQETQYF. DNA for the CDR3: TGCAGCGTTGTGTCAGCGCAATTCACTCAAGAGACCCAGTACTTC. Using reference TRBV29-1 and TRBJ2-5 for the parts outside the CDR3, the full variable domain is SAVISQKPSRDICQRGTSLTIQCQVDSQVTMMFWYRQQPGQSLTLIATANQGSEATYESGFVIDKFPISRPNLTFSTLTVSNMSPEDSSIYLCSVVSAQFTQETQYFGPGTRLLVL.

The CDR3 DNA reads TGTGCCAGCAGTTACTCCGGACAGATATATGGCTACACCTTC. Residues: CASSYSGQIYGYTF. The V gene is TRBV6-5, the J gene TRBJ1-2; D possibly corresponds to TRBD1 (6 bases). V was trimmed by 0 bases and J by 5 bases, leaving 10 bases between them. The CDR3 is 14 amino acids. CDR1 and CDR2 from the germline V gene are MNHEY and SVGAGI.

The rearrangement joins TRBV2 to TRBJ2-5, with 10 bases fitting TRBD2. Trimming at V came to 4 bases and at J to 4 bases, leaving 6 bases not matched to a gene. This CDR3 has 15 amino acids. Germline V gene data show CDR1 as SNHLY and CDR2 as FYNNEI. Here the CDR3 DNA reads TGTGCCAGCAGTGCTGGGACTAGCGTTACAGAGACCCAGTACTTC. Translation gives CASSAGTSVTETQYF.

The rearrangement uses TRBV5-1 and TRBJ2-7; 9 nucleotides line up with TRBD1. Losses at the gene ends were 6 bases for V and 4 bases for J; bases not matched to a gene: 14. Germline V CDR1 and CDR2: SGHRS, YFSETQ. This CDR3 region has 16 residues. CDR3 coding DNA: TGCGCCAGCAACCCTACCCCGGGACAGGGTGGGTACGAGCAGTACTTC. This encodes CASNPTPGQGGYEQYF.

The chain uses TRBV27 and TRBJ1-2; D is uncertain. Trimming shortened V by 8 bases and J by 6 bases, and 13 bases separated the two germline ends. This CDR3 is built from 12 residues. CDR1 is MNHEY, CDR2 SMNVEV, per germline (reference sequence). This CDR3 is CASFRAFDGYTF. As DNA, the CDR3 is TGTGCCAGCTTCCGGGCCTTCGATGGCTACACCTTC.

The chain couples TRBV12-5 to TRBJ1-5; D remains ambiguous. The ends were cut back, 6 bases at V and 2 bases at J, with 14 bases in the middle. The CDR3 spans 15 residues. The germline V gene encodes CDR1 LGHNT and CDR2 FRNRAP. CDR3 in amino acids: CASGEGPMGNQPQHF. Here the CDR3 DNA reads TGTGCTAGTGGGGAAGGACCGATGGGCAATCAGCCCCAGCATTTT.

The rearrangement uses TRBV27 and TRBJ2-2; D gene ambiguous. V lost 0 bases to trimming and J lost 0 bases, with 11 bases between them. Germline CDR1 is MNHEY and CDR2 is SMNVEV (reference sequence). CDR3 size: 17 residues. CDR3 bases: TGTGCCAGCAGTTTATCGGTGCCCCAATCGAACACCGGGGAGCTGTTTTTT. Translation gives CASSLSVPQSNTGELFF.

The J gene is TRBJ2-1, the V gene TRBV20-1; possibly TRBD2 for D (5 bases). V was pared by 7 bases and J by 4 bases, with 14 bases between. CDR1 is DFQATT and CDR2 is SNEGSKA in the germline V gene (reference sequence). The CDR3 has 13 amino acids. CDR3 in amino acids: CSVKEADYNEQFF. CDR3 DNA: TGCAGTGTTAAGGAGGCCGATTACAATGAGCAGTTCTTC.